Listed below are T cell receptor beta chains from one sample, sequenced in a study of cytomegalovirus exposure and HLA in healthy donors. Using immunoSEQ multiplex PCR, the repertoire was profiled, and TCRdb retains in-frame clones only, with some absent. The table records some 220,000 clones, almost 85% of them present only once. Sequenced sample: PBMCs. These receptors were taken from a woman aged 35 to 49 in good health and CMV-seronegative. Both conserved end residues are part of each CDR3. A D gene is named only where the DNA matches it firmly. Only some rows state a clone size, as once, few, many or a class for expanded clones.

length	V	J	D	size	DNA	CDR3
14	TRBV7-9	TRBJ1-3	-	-	TGTGCCAGCAGTTCGGGGGGTTCTGGAAACACCATATATTTT	CASSSGGSGNTIYF
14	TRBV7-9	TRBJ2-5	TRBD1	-	TGTGCCAGCAGCCCACCCGGGACAGGGGAGACCCAGTACTTC	CASSPPGTGETQYF
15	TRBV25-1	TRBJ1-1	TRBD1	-	TGTGCCAGCAGTCGGCCGGGACAGGGCCGCACTGAAGCTTTCTTT	CASSRPGQGRTEAFF
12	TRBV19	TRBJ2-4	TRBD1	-	TGTGCCAGTGAGGGACAGGGGCTTAATCAGTACTTC	CASEGQGLNQYF
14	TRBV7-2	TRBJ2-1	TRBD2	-	TGTGCCAGCAGCTTACTGTCTAGCGGGGGGCAGCAGTTCTTC	CASSLLSSGGQQFF
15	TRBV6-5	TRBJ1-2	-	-	TGTGCCAGCAGTTTATTAATGTCGCCCGAGGGAGGCTACACCTTC	CASSLLMSPEGGYTF
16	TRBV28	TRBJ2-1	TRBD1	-	TGTGCCAGCAGTACCAGACAGGGGAGGTCCTACAATGAGCAGTTCTTC	CASSTRQGRSYNEQFF
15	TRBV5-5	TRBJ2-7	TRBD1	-	TGTGCCAGCAGCTTGGTGGGACAGGGGGCCCACGAGCAGTACTTC	CASSLVGQGAHEQYF
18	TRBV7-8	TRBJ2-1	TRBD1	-	TGTGCCAGCAGCTTAGCGGGAAGGTGGGACAGGATTTACAATGAGCAGTTCTTC	CASSLAGRWDRIYNEQFF
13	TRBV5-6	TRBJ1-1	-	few	TGTGCCAGCAGCTTGCGGGGGAGCACTGAAGCTTTCTTT	CASSLRGSTEAFF
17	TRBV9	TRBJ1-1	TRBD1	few	TGTGCCAGCAGCGATGGTCCGGGACAGAGCATGAACACTGAAGCTTTCTTT	CASSDGPGQSMNTEAFF
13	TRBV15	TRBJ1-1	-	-	TGTGCCACCAGCAGAGACAAGAACACTGAAGCTTTCTTT	CATSRDKNTEAFF
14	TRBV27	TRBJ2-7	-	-	TGTGCCAGCAGTTTATCGTTCACTAACTACGAGCAGTACTTC	CASSLSFTNYEQYF
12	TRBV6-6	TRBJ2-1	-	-	TGTGCCAGCAGTTATTCCCTCGATGAGCAGTTCTTC	CASSYSLDEQFF
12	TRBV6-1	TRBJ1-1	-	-	TGTGCCAGCAGACCCGACTCCTCGTCGGCTTTCTTT	CASRPDSSSAFF
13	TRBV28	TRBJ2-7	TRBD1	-	TGTGCCAGCACTGGGACAGGGAACTACGAGCAGTACTTC	CASTGTGNYEQYF
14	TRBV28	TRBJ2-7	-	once	TGTGCCAGCAGAGCAGGGGGTGCGGGATACGAGCAGTACTTC	CASRAGGAGYEQYF
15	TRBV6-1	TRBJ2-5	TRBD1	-	TGTGCCAGCAAGATGATACAGGGGGCAGGGGAGACCCAGTACTTC	CASKMIQGAGETQYF
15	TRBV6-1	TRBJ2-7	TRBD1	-	TGTGCCAGCAGTCCCTCCCCGGACAGGAGCTACGAGCAGTACTTC	CASSPSPDRSYEQYF
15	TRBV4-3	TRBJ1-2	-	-	TGCGCCAGCAGCCAAGATCCCGTACAGGCCTATGGCTACACCTTC	CASSQDPVQAYGYTF
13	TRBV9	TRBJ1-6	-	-	TGTGCCAGCAGCGTAGCTGAGAATTCACCCCTCCACTTT	CASSVAENSPLHF
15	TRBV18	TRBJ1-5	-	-	TGTGCCAGCTCACCACAAGGTCAGGGGTATCAGCCCCAGCATTTT	CASSPQGQGYQPQHF
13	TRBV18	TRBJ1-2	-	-	TGTGCCAGCTCACCGCCACTTTCCACTGGCTACACCTTC	CASSPPLSTGYTF
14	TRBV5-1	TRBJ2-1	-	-	TGCGCCAGCAGCAAAGGACAGCTTCGCGATGAGCAGTTCTTC	CASSKGQLRDEQFF
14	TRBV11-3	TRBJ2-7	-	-	TGTGCCAGCAGCAGGACAGATTACTCCTACGAGCAGTACTTC	CASSRTDYSYEQYF
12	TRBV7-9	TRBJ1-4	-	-	TGTGCCAGCAGCTTATCGTCTGAAAAACTGTTTTTT	CASSLSSEKLFF
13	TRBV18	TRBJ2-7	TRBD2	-	TGTGCCAGCTCACCACCGGGAGGGGACGAGCAGTACTTC	CASSPPGGDEQYF
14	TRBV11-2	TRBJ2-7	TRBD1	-	TGTGCCAGCAGCGATCTACAGGGGATCTACGAGCAGTACTTC	CASSDLQGIYEQYF
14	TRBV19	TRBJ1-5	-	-	TGTGCCAGTAGTATTGGACAGAAAAATCAGCCCCAGCATTTT	CASSIGQKNQPQHF
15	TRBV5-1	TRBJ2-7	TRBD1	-	TGCGCCAGCAGCTTGGCGGGACAGGGGCCTTTGGAGCAGTACTTC	CASSLAGQGPLEQYF
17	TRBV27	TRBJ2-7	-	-	TGTGCCAGCAGTTTATCCCCGGCGGGGGCAGGGACCTACGAGCAGTACTTC	CASSLSPAGAGTYEQYF
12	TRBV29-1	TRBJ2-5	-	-	TGCAGCGTTGGACTAGTAGAGGAGACCCAGTACTTC	CSVGLVEETQYF
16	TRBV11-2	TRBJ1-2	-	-	TGTGCCAGCAGCCACTTAAGACGGGGGCGGGGGTTTGGCTACACCTTC	CASSHLRRGRGFGYTF
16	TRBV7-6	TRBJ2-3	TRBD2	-	TGTGCCAGCAGCCCTTCTGGGGGGGGAACCACAGATACGCAGTATTTT	CASSPSGGGTTDTQYF
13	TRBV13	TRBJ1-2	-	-	TGTGCCAGCAGCCCCTACCGTAACTATGGCTACACCTTC	CASSPYRNYGYTF
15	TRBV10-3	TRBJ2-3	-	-	TGTGCCATCAGTGAAACAGCTTCAGGGTCAGATACGCAGTATTTT	CAISETASGSDTQYF
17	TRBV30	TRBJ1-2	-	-	TGTGCCTGGAGCGGCGGAGGTGGCAGTAAAAGTTACTATGGCTACACCTTC	CAWSGGGGSKSYYGYTF
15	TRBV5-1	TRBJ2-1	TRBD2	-	TGCGCCAGCAGCGTATATAGCGGGGGCCCAACAGAGCAGTTCTTC	CASSVYSGGPTEQFF
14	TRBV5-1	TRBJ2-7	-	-	TGCGCCAGCAGCTTGTGGTCGCAGGACTACGAGCAGTACTTC	CASSLWSQDYEQYF
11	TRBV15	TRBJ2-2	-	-	TGTGCCACCAGCAGATCGACTGAGCTGTTTTTT	CATSRSTELFF
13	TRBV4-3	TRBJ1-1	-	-	TGCGCCAGCAGCCAGAACCAGGGCACTGAAGCTTTCTTT	CASSQNQGTEAFF
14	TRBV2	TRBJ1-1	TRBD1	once	TGTGCCAGCAGAGCTACAGGGGGAAGCGCTGAAGCTTTCTTT	CASRATGGSAEAFF
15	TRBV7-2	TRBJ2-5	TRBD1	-	TGTGCCAGCAGCTCACCTAGACAGGGGGGGGAGACCCAGTACTTC	CASSSPRQGGETQYF
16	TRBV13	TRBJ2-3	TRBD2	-	TGTGCCAGCAGCTTTGGGACTAGCGGACCCCCGGATACGCAGTATTTT	CASSFGTSGPPDTQYF
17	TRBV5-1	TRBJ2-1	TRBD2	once	TGCGCCAGCAGCTTGGAGTATGGGACTAGTAATTACAATGAGCAGTTCTTC	CASSLEYGTSNYNEQFF
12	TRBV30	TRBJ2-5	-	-	TGTGCCTGGAGTCACGGCTCGGGGGAGCAGTACTTC	CAWSHGSGEQYF
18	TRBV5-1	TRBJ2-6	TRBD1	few	TGCGCCAGCAGCACGGGACAGGGGGCTTCCTCTGGGGCCAACGTCCTGACTTTC	CASSTGQGASSGANVLTF
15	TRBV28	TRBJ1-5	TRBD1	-	TGTGCCAGCAGCCCCGGGACAGATACCGATCAGCCCCAGCATTTT	CASSPGTDTDQPQHF
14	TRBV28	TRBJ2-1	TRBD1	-	TGTGCCAGCACTATCTGGACAGGGGCCAATGAGCAGTTCTTC	CASTIWTGANEQFF
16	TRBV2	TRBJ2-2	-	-	TGTGCCAGCAGTGTAGGTGCAGGATCGAACACCGGGGAGCTGTTTTTT	CASSVGAGSNTGELFF
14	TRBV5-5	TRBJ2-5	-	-	TGTGCCAGCAGCCCAGGGTCTATACAAGAGACCCAGTACTTC	CASSPGSIQETQYF
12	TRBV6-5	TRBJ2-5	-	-	TGTGCCAGCACCTCCCGGACAGCACTCCAGTACTTC	CASTSRTALQYF
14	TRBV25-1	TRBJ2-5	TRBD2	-	TGTGCCAGCAGGATTAGCGGGGGTGGTGAGACCCAGTACTTC	CASRISGGGETQYF